Below are 9 T cell receptor beta chains sequenced from a single sample in a study of cytomegalovirus exposure and HLA in healthy donors. With 60 Vbeta and 13 Jbeta primers, the PCR was carried out. This table comes from immunoSEQ multiplex PCR, and its TCRdb copy is limited to in-frame clones, with some not included. The sample contains some 100,000 clones, around 80% of which appear only once. Sequencing was carried out using PBMCs. The source is a female donor in good health and CMV-seropositive.

V and J are TRBV11-3 and TRBJ2-1, with D possibly TRBD2 on 6 matching bases. CDR3 size: 14 residues. V lost 5 bases and J 6 bases, leaving 14 bases between the germline ends. Germline CDR1 reads SGHNT; CDR2 reads YENEEA. CDR3 sequence: CASSGGTEGNEQFF. CDR3 coding DNA: TGTGCCAGCAGCGGCGGGACTGAGGGCAATGAGCAGTTCTTC.

Only one count was recorded for this clone. The V and J genes are TRBV4-1 and TRBJ2-1; D is unresolved. Trimming left V 0 bases short and J 0 bases short, with 9 bases between. The CDR3 has 16 residues. Per germline, CDR1 MGHRA and CDR2 YSYEKL. CDR3 bases: TGCGCCAGCAGCCAAGATCCCCCGGGCTCCTACAATGAGCAGTTCTTC. It translates to CASSQDPPGSYNEQFF.

The chain carries TRBV4-2 and TRBJ2-5; TRBD2 matches at 8 bases. V dropped 1 base and J dropped 1; count of bases not matched to a gene: 8. The CDR3 contains 17 residues. Germline V gene data show CDR1 as LGHNA and CDR2 as YNFKEQ. This chain's CDR3 is CASSQAPGGSLQETQYF. For the CDR3, the DNA is TGTGCCAGCAGCCAAGCGCCGGGGGGGTCCCTCCAAGAGACCCAGTACTTC.

The rearrangement uses TRBV5-4 and TRBJ2-7; 7 bases fit TRBD1. The CDR3 sequence is 13 residues long. CDR1 is SGHNT and CDR2 is YYREEE in the germline V gene (reference sequence). V lost 0 bases to trimming and J lost 5 bases; unmatched junction nucleotides: 2. DNA of the CDR3: TGTGCCAGCAGCTTGGACAGGGGCAACGAGCAGTACTTC. Amino acid sequence: CASSLDRGNEQYF.

The chain has TRBV18 and TRBJ2-1; TRBD1 is a possible D gene (6 bases). The length of the CDR3 is 12 residues. V lost 6 bases, J lost 3 bases, and 6 bases lay in between. Germline lookup yields CDR1 KGHSH and CDR2 LQKENI. The CDR3 spells CASSDSYNEQFF. DNA for the CDR3: TGTGCCAGCTCGGACAGCTACAATGAGCAGTTCTTC.

The chain employs TRBV18 and TRBJ1-2; D not certain. The V end was cut by 2 bases, the J end by 0 bases, with 7 bases between. Germline CDR1 and CDR2: KGHSH and LQKENI. There are 14 residues in the CDR3. The CDR3 protein is CASSPNSPNYGYTF. CDR3 coding DNA: TGTGCCAGCTCACCAAACAGTCCTAACTATGGCTACACCTTC.

V and J are TRBV6-1 and TRBJ1-2; D uncertain. V gave up 10 bases and J gave up 8 bases, with 23 bases separating them. Germline V gives CDR1 MNHNS, CDR2 SASEGT. The CDR3 covers 14 residues. The DNA for the CDR3 is TGTGCCACCAAAGCCCGCCAGGTTGAGAGCGGCTACACCTTC. It is translated as CATKARQVESGYTF.

The chain combines TRBV23-1 with TRBJ2-3, with 11 nucleotides matching TRBD1. TRBV23-1 is marked as an open reading frame, function uncertain. This CDR3 is built from 19 residues. V was clipped by 6 bases and J by 0 bases; unmatched bases: 14. This CDR3 is CASRPFGQGAGGSTDTQYF. CDR3 in DNA: TGCGCCAGCAGACCTTTTGGACAGGGGGCGGGCGGGAGCACAGATACGCAGTATTTT.

The chain uses TRBV9 and TRBJ2-3, with TRBD2 identical over 12 bases. Germline assignment: CDR1 SGDLS and CDR2 YYNGEE. The CDR3 has 16 residues. V lost 5 bases and J lost 6; bases outside the gene matches: 10. The CDR3 nucleotides are TGTGCCAGCAGGTCTCCGGGACTAGCGGGCGTTGATACGCAGTATTTT. Translated: CASRSPGLAGVDTQYF.